This TCR beta chain was retrieved from a study of blood T cell repertoires in COVID-19. Study at large: COVID-19 samples, acute and convalescent, were from the United States, Italy and Spain.

Authors' methods: Reference gene primers were amplified, and this amplification served to estimate nucleated cell counts. Repertoires were generated with immunoSEQ multiplex PCR, while TCRdb's copy carries only in-frame clones and drops some. V and J calls and clone size are copied from that table; D and trimming were computed from the DNA. The sample lists fewer than 55,000 clones, around 84% seen once, with roughly 2.5% in the top ten. This clonotype originated in a man over 45 with acute or convalescent COVID-19. Sequences were obtained from peripheral blood.

The DNA of the CDR3 is TGTGCCAGCAGCTCCCCCGTGACAGGGGTCCTCAGCAATGAGCAGTTCTTC. Translation gives CASSSPVTGVLSNEQFF. The chain joins TRBV5-5 to TRBJ2-1; 8 bases are shared with TRBD1. The CDR3 length is 17 residues. The germline V gene has CDR1 SGHKS and CDR2 YYEKEE (reference sequence). V shed 3 bases, J shed 6 bases, and the junction held 14 bases outside the gene matches.